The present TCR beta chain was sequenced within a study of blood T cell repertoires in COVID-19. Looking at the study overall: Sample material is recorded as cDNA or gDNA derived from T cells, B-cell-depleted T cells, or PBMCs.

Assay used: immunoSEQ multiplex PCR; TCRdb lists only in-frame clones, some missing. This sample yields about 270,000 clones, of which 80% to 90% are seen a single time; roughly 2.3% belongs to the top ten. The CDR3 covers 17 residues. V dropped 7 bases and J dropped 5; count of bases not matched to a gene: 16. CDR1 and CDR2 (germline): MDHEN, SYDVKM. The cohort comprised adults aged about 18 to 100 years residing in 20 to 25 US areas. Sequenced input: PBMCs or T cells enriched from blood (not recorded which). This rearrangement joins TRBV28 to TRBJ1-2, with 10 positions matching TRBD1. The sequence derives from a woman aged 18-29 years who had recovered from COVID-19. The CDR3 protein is CASTSRVGDRGVYGYTF. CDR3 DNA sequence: TGTGCCAGCACCTCTCGTGTCGGGGACAGGGGAGTATATGGCTACACCTTC.